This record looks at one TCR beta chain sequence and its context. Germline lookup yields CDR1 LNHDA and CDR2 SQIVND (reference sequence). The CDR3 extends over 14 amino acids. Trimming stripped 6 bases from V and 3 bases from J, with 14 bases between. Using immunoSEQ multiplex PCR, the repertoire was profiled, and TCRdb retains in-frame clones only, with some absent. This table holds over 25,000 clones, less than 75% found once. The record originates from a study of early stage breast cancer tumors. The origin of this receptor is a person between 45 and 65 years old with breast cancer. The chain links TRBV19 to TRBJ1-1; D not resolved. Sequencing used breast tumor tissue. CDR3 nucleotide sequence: TGTGCCAGTAGAAGGGCGGATCCCTACACTGAAGCTTTCTTT. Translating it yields CASRRADPYTEAFF.